This is a list of T cell receptor beta chains from one sample in a study of blood T cell repertoires in COVID-19. Profiled with immunoSEQ multiplex PCR; TCRdb holds only in-frame clones, not every one. The table has 70,000 or so clones, around 91% seen once. What was sequenced was peripheral blood. These receptors were collected from a human donor in a cohort sampled during active COVID-19. Each CDR3 is given with its conserved first and last residue. D genes are given only for firm matches. Not every row has a clone size; where given, it reads once, few, many or a size class.

d_gene	abundance	v_gene	j_gene	CDR3nt	CDR3aa
TRBD1	-	TRBV14	TRBJ1-4	TGTGCCAGCAGCCAAGAAGACAGGGGCTATCGGGGGGAAAAACTGTTTTTT	CASSQEDRGYRGEKLFF
TRBD1	-	TRBV14	TRBJ1-2	TGTGCCAGCAGCCAAGAAGAGTGGTACAGGGGAGTGGATGGCTACACCTTC	CASSQEEWYRGVDGYTF
-	-	TRBV3-1/TRBV3-2	TRBJ1-1	TGTGCCAGCAGCTCTTGGCAGGCCCAAGCTTTCTTT	CASSSWQAQAFF
-	-	TRBV29-1	TRBJ1-2	TGCAGCGTTGAATCGGGGAGCGACTATGGCTACACCTTC	CSVESGSDYGYTF
-	-	TRBV6-4	TRBJ1-1	TGTGCCAGCAGTCTAGTGGAGGCAGGGGATAACACTGAAGCTTTCTTT	CASSLVEAGDNTEAFF
-	-	TRBV24-1	TRBJ1-5	TGTGCCACCAGTGATGACAAGCAAGATAGCAATCAGCCCCAGCATTTT	CATSDDKQDSNQPQHF
-	-	TRBV30	TRBJ1-1	TGTGCCTGGAAGCGTAGTCTGGGGAACACTGAAGCTTTCTTT	CAWKRSLGNTEAFF
TRBD1	-	TRBV12-5	TRBJ2-7	TGTGCTAGTGGACCTGTAACAGGGGGCGCGCAGTACTTC	CASGPVTGGAQYF
TRBD1	-	TRBV25-1	TRBJ1-2	TGTGCCAGCAGCCGGGACAGGGGTTATGGCTACACCTTC	CASSRDRGYGYTF
TRBD1	-	TRBV6-2/TRBV6-3	TRBJ1-5	TGTGCCAGCAGTTATCTCAGGGACAGCACCTCCAATCAGCCCCAGCATTTT	CASSYLRDSTSNQPQHF
TRBD1	-	TRBV7-9	TRBJ1-2	TGTGCCACCTATGAGGTGGACAGGGGGGTAGGAGGCTACACCTTC	CATYEVDRGVGGYTF
-	few	TRBV11-2	TRBJ1-6	TGTGCCAGCAGTCAATTCACAGTAACCCTCCACTTT	CASSQFTVTLHF
-	-	TRBV12-3/TRBV12-4	TRBJ2-7	TGTGCCAGCAGCCCCCGGGGGAACGAGCAGTACTTC	CASSPRGNEQYF
-	-	TRBV5-1	TRBJ1-3	TGCGCCAGCAGCTTGGAACCATCGAGGCCTGGAAACACCATATATTTT	CASSLEPSRPGNTIYF
-	-	TRBV30	TRBJ2-7	TGTGCCTGGAGTCTACGGCCTGGGGGGTCCTACGAGCAGTACTTC	CAWSLRPGGSYEQYF
TRBD1	once	TRBV18	TRBJ2-7	TGTGCCAGCTCACCCGCCGGGACAGGGGAGTACGAGCAGTACTTC	CASSPAGTGEYEQYF
TRBD1	-	TRBV28	TRBJ1-1	TGTGCCAGCAGTAAGGACAGGGCCGCATATTTCACTGAAGCTTTCTTT	CASSKDRAAYFTEAFF
TRBD1	-	TRBV5-5	TRBJ1-4	TGTGCCAGCAGCCAAGACAGGGGCGATGAAAAACTGTTTTTT	CASSQDRGDEKLFF
-	-	TRBV27	TRBJ2-1	TGTGCCAGCAGTTGGGCCCTAGCGCGGGGTGAGCAGTTCTTC	CASSWALARGEQFF
-	-	TRBV27	TRBJ2-1	TGTGCCAGCAGTATGGGACTTAATGAGCAGTTCTTC	CASSMGLNEQFF
TRBD2	-	TRBV28	TRBJ2-5	TGTGCCAGCTCCCTTGAGGGACTAGCGACCCAGTACTTC	CASSLEGLATQYF
TRBD1	-	TRBV10-3	TRBJ1-4	TGTGCCATCAGTGACACGACGACAGGGACTAATGAAAAACTGTTTTTT	CAISDTTTGTNEKLFF
-	-	TRBV28	TRBJ2-4	TGTGCCAGCAGACGAGACACAGACCTTCTTAGAAACATTCAGTACTTC	CASRRDTDLLRNIQYF
-	-	TRBV7-8	TRBJ2-7	TGTGCCAGCTCCTCTATAACAGGGAACCACGAGCAGTACTTC	CASSSITGNHEQYF
-	-	TRBV4-3	TRBJ1-1	TGCGCCAGCAGCCAAGGAAGAGAGAACACTGAAGCTTTCTTT	CASSQGRENTEAFF
TRBD2	-	TRBV30	TRBJ2-7	TGTGCCTGGAGACGGGCGCGGGGGGTTTCCTACGAGCAGTACTTC	CAWRRARGVSYEQYF
TRBD1	-	TRBV28	TRBJ1-1	TGTGCCAGCAGTTATCAGGACAGGGCCTCTGAAGCTTTCTTT	CASSYQDRASEAFF
-	-	TRBV7-2	TRBJ1-6	TGTGCCAGCAGCTTATGGAACAGCCTTAATTCACCCCTCCACTTT	CASSLWNSLNSPLHF
-	-	TRBV5-6	TRBJ2-7	TGTGCCAGCAGCCCCATGACAGTCTACGAGCAGTACTTC	CASSPMTVYEQYF
-	-	TRBV7-2	TRBJ1-6	TGTGCCAGCAGCTTAGATGGGGGGGCAATTAATTCACCCCTCCACTTT	CASSLDGGAINSPLHF
-	-	TRBV2	TRBJ2-7	TGTGCCAGCAGTGAAGACGGGCGGGGGCCCTACGAGCAGTACTTC	CASSEDGRGPYEQYF
TRBD1	-	TRBV18	TRBJ2-1	TGTGCCAGCTCACCACCCCGACAGGGCCACAATGAGCAGTTCTTC	CASSPPRQGHNEQFF
-	-	TRBV11-2	TRBJ2-7	TGTGCCAGCAGCTCCTCATCAAGCGTCCGTTTAGAGCAGTACTTC	CASSSSSSVRLEQYF
-	-	TRBV6-5	TRBJ1-6	TGTGCCAGCAGTTACTGGGCGGGACCCCTCCACTTT	CASSYWAGPLHF
TRBD1	-	TRBV19	TRBJ1-4	TGTGCCAGTCCGAGGGGGCAGGGAGGTGAAAAACTGTTTTTT	CASPRGQGGEKLFF
-	-	TRBV27	TRBJ1-5	TGTGCCAGCGGGAGGGATGTAAGCCAGCCCCAGCATTTT	CASGRDVSQPQHF
-	-	TRBV7-2	TRBJ2-7	TGTGCCAGCAGCTTAGACCACCAGTCCTACGAGCAGTACTTC	CASSLDHQSYEQYF
-	-	TRBV11-2	TRBJ1-6	TGTGCCAGCAGCCCAGGGAGGTGGGGGGAAACGGTACGTCCCCTCCACTTT	CASSPGRWGETVRPLHF
-	-	TRBV11-2	TRBJ2-7	TGTGCCAGCAGCCCGGGGCGGGGAACGGCCTACGAGCAGTACTTC	CASSPGRGTAYEQYF
TRBD2	once	TRBV4-1	TRBJ2-7	TGCGCCAGCAGCCAAGTCTTCAGACTAGCGGGGGAAAGGGGGCACGAGCAGTACTTC	CASSQVFRLAGERGHEQYF
TRBD1	-	TRBV19	TRBJ2-7	TGTGCCAGTAGTAACCCGGGACAGGGGGTGTCCTACGAGCAGTACTTC	CASSNPGQGVSYEQYF
-	-	TRBV18	TRBJ2-1	TGTGCCAGCTCCCCCAGCTCCTACAATGAGCAGTTCTTC	CASSPSSYNEQFF
TRBD2	-	TRBV7-2	TRBJ2-7	TGTGCCAGCAGCTTAGAGGGCGGGGGGTACTACGAGCAGTACTTC	CASSLEGGGYYEQYF
-	-	TRBV18	TRBJ1-5	TGTGCCAGCTCGTCGGGATTTAGCAATCAGCCCCAGCATTTT	CASSSGFSNQPQHF
-	-	TRBV7-9	TRBJ1-2	TGTGCCAGCAGCTTAGGACCGGGCCCGGGGGGCTACACCTTC	CASSLGPGPGGYTF
TRBD1	-	TRBV10-3	TRBJ1-3	TGTGCCATCAGTGACTCGGGACAGTCTGGAAACACCATATATTTT	CAISDSGQSGNTIYF
-	-	TRBV4-2	TRBJ1-2	TGTGCCAGCAGCCAAGTAGACTCACAGGGTGATGGCTACACCTTC	CASSQVDSQGDGYTF
-	-	TRBV9	TRBJ2-7	TGTGCCAGCAGCGTAGGTGGGAGCTACGAGCAGTACTTC	CASSVGGSYEQYF
TRBD1	-	TRBV29-1	TRBJ1-2	TGCAGCGCTGACAGGGGATGGGTCCACGGAAACTATGGCTACACCTTC	CSADRGWVHGNYGYTF
TRBD1	-	TRBV5-1	TRBJ2-7	TGCGCCAGCAGGCCGGGGACAGGGTCCTACGAGCAGTACTTC	CASRPGTGSYEQYF
-	-	TRBV27	TRBJ1-4	TGTGCCAGCAGTTTCGGGACACTCCAAGAAAAACTGTTTTTT	CASSFGTLQEKLFF
-	-	TRBV9	TRBJ2-7	TGTGCCAGCAGCGTAGCCCCCACCTACGAGCAGTACTTC	CASSVAPTYEQYF
TRBD1	-	TRBV28	TRBJ2-7	TGTGCCAGCAGTCCGGCGCCGGGACAGGGCTACGAGCAGTACTTC	CASSPAPGQGYEQYF
-	-	TRBV5-4	TRBJ1-5	TGTGCCAGCAGCTTGGGAGGGTTGGGGCAGCCCCAGCATTTT	CASSLGGLGQPQHF
-	once	TRBV27	TRBJ1-5	TGTGCCAGCACCCCCCTAGGGGGAGAGGGTCAGCCCCAGCATTTT	CASTPLGGEGQPQHF
-	once	TRBV14	TRBJ1-1	TGTGCCAGCAGCCGGAAAGGACTACCAGAAGCTTTCTTT	CASSRKGLPEAFF
TRBD1	-	TRBV5-1	TRBJ1-4	TGCGCCAGCAGCCCCCTTTACCGGGACAGTCTGTTTTTT	CASSPLYRDSLFF
-	-	TRBV11-1	TRBJ1-1	TGTGCCAGCAGCTCACGGACAGTGAACACTGAAGCTTTCTTT	CASSSRTVNTEAFF
TRBD1	-	TRBV7-2	TRBJ1-2	TGTGCCAGCAGCACCAAAGGACAGGGGAGCTATGGCTACACCTTC	CASSTKGQGSYGYTF